This entry concerns a single T cell receptor (beta chain). Its matching antigen is unknown. RNA was extracted and reverse transcribed into cDNA as the sequencing template. Sequencing was performed with immunoSEQ multiplex PCR; in TCRdb, only in-frame clones are kept and a portion is missing. Of some 210,000 clones listed, approximately 65% are singletons. The treatment is: oral pan-JAK inhibitor, 5-10 mg twice daily. The data derive from a study of CD8+ T cells in alopecia areata. Study-wide results and caveats: Tofacitinib significantly reduced both scalp clonality and expanded CD8+ clones among the top 100. Scalp sequencing captures resident alphabeta T cells of normal skin too. Persistence in scalp and blood during tofacitinib was observed for many expanded lesional clones.

The V gene lost 4 bases and the J gene lost 3 bases, with 6 bases spanning the gap. The CDR3 totals 13 residues. Germline lookup yields CDR1 SGHDN and CDR2 FVKESK. Source: CD4+ T cells sorted from blood, taken at approximately week 42, from a patient treated with tofacitinib. This chain connects TRBV14 to TRBJ2-2; D remains unclear. This TCR was recovered from a human donor with alopecia areata. The CDR3: CASSRQYTGELFF. DNA for the CDR3: TGTGCCAGCAGCCGTCAGTACACCGGGGAGCTGTTTTTT.